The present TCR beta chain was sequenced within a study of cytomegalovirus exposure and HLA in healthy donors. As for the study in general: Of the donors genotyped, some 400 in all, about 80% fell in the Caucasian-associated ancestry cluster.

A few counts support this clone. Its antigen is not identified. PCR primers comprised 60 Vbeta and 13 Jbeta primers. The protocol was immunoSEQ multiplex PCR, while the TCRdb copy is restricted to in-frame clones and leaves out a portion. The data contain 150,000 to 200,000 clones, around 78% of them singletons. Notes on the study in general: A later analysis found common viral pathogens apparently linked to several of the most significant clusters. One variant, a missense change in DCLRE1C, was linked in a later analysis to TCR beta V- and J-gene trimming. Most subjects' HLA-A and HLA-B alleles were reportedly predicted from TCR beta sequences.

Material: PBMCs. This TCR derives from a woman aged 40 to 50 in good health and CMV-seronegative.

Here the CDR3 reads CASSLALTGDEKLFF. The CDR3 region has the DNA TGTGCCAGCAGCTTGGCCCTCACAGGGGACGAAAAACTGTTTTTT. The gene calls are TRBV5-5 and TRBJ1-4; 7 positions agree with TRBD1. Trimming at V came to 0 bases and at J to 8 bases, leaving 7 bases not matched to a gene. The CDR3 covers 15 residues. Germline CDR1 reads SGHKS; CDR2 reads YYEKEE (reference sequence).